The 6 T cell receptor beta chains below all came from one sample that was sequenced in a study of CD8+CD57+ T cells in acquired aplastic anemia. The template for TCR beta VDJ and CDR3 sequence profiling was genomic DNA. TCRdb used MiXCR to reprocess the reads, holding one entry per CDR3 protein. There are hundreds of thousands of distinct CDR3 sequences in the sample; around 33% occur only once, and 0.82% lies in the top ten. An expansion of CD8+CD57+ cells by flow cytometry had been shown in patients chosen for sequencing. The sample was sorted CD4+, CD8+, or CD8+CD57+ T cells (not recorded which) from PBMCs. Source of these receptors: a human donor with aplastic anemia.

On this clonotype: Sequence at one end of the junction differs from germline and may be a read error. The genes are TRBV20-1 and TRBJ2-1; D is undetermined. The CDR3 contains 10 residues. The germline V gene has CDR1 DFQATT and CDR2 SNEGSKA (reference sequence). As DNA, the CDR3 is TGCAGTGCTAGTGTGGATGAGCAGCTCTTC. This encodes CSASVDEQLF.

A few counts support this clonotype. The CDR3 reads CASKDKVGFNQPQHF. As DNA, the CDR3 is TGTGCCAGCAAGGATAAGGTGGGCTTCAATCAGCCCCAGCATTTT. This chain links TRBV27 with TRBJ1-5; no reliable D call. Trimming cost V 7 bases and J 3 bases, with 16 bases left between them. This CDR3 is 15 amino acids long. CDR1 MNHEY and CDR2 SMNVEV come from the germline V gene (reference sequence).

This clonotype was seen repeatedly, ten times or more. The chain employs TRBV24-1 and TRBJ2-7, with TRBD2 matching 14 bases. CDR3 length: 16 residues. Germline CDR1 is KGHDR and CDR2 is SFDVKD. V was pared by 3 bases and J by 7 bases, with 7 bases of the junction left unmatched. CDR3 sequence: CATSDPGLAGAGEQYF. The DNA for the CDR3 is TGTGCCACCAGTGATCCGGGACTAGCGGGAGCCGGGGAGCAGTACTTC.

This clonotype appeared many times. The chain combines TRBV20-1 with TRBJ1-1; 9 bases align to TRBD1. The junction had 4 bases not matched to a gene; V was cut back by 1 base and J by 4 bases. Germline V CDR1 and CDR2: DFQATT, SNEGSKA (reference sequence). The CDR3 spans 14 residues. CDR3 in DNA: TGCAGTGCTAGAGCTTCGACAGGGGGCACTGAAGCTTTCTTT. Translated: CSARASTGGTEAFF.

The rearrangement uses TRBV25-1 and TRBJ2-7; TRBD2 agrees at 14 bases. The CDR3 is 17 amino acids. Germline CDR1 and CDR2: MGHDK and SYGVNS. With V trimmed by 11 bases and J by 3 bases, 15 bases remained unmatched. CDR3 region: CAWSGSWTSGRNYEQYF. CDR3 coding DNA: TGTGCCTGGAGTGGGTCTTGGACTAGCGGGAGGAACTACGAGCAGTACTTC.

Regarding this clonotype: This may come from a read error, since a much larger clone is one base off. The V and J genes are TRBV4-2 and TRBJ1-2; no reliable D call. The CDR3 spans 12 residues. Germline loops: CDR1 LGHNA, CDR2 YNFKEQ. The chain's CDR3 is CASGQESKGYTF. CDR3 DNA: TGTGCCAGCGGCCAAGAATCCAAGGGATACACCTTC.